Below are 21 T cell receptor beta chains sequenced from a single sample in a study of preoperative IRX-2 immunotherapy in early breast cancer. Described treatment: preoperative locoregional IRX-2 cytokine immunotherapy. The repertoire was sequenced with immunoSEQ multiplex PCR; TCRdb's copy has only in-frame clones and lacks some. The sample has roughly 5,300 clones; 73% are singletons. Sequenced here: tumor tissue, sampled before IRX-2 immunotherapy. The receptors were sampled from a human donor with breast cancer.

Points on this clone: The junction shows a germline mismatch at one end, possibly a read error. The CDR3 nucleotides are TGTGCCAGCAGCCAAGATACTAGCAGAGATGAGCAGTTCTTC. This gives the protein CASSQDTSRDEQFF. The rearrangement joins TRBV15 to TRBJ2-1; TRBD2 is a possible D gene (6 bases). Germline loops: CDR1 LNHNV, CDR2 YYDKDF (reference sequence). The CDR3 has 14 amino acids.

The J gene is TRBJ2-7, the V gene TRBV28; D is undetermined. This CDR3 has 13 residues. Germline V CDR1 and CDR2: MDHEN, SYDVKM. V was shortened by 5 bases and J by 0 bases, with 8 bases between the two germline ends. CDR3 bases: TGTGCCAGCAGTCCCCAAAACTCCTACGAGCAGTACTTC. Encoded protein: CASSPQNSYEQYF.

This clone was detected only once. V and J are TRBV7-6 and TRBJ2-3; tentatively, D is TRBD1 or TRBD2 (6 bases each). Germline V CDR1 and CDR2: SGHVS, FNYEAQ. The CDR3 has 17 amino acids. V was shortened by 5 bases and J by 5 bases, with 23 bases between the two germline ends. DNA of the CDR3: TGTGCCAGCAGCCAAGTCTCGGGGGCCCCGTCGGGAGATACGCAGTATTTT. Protein: CASSQVSGAPSGDTQYF.

This chain links TRBV7-7 with TRBJ2-5; D uncertain. The germline V gene encodes CDR1 SSHAT and CDR2 FNYEAQ (reference sequence). This CDR3 has 15 residues. Trimming shortened V by 5 bases and J by 1 base, and 14 bases separated the two germline ends. The CDR3 bases are TGTGCCAGCAGCCAAGGCAGATCCGGCCAAGAGACCCAGTACTTC. This translates into CASSQGRSGQETQYF.

This clone appeared a single time. The V and J genes are TRBV6-8 and TRBJ1-2, with D unresolved. V dropped 2 bases and J dropped 8 bases, with 9 bases sitting between them. The germline V gene has CDR1 MNHGY and CDR2 SAAAGT. The CDR3 runs 12 residues. CDR3 residues: CASSYKGSGYTF. The DNA of the CDR3 is TGTGCCAGCAGTTACAAAGGTAGCGGCTACACCTTC.

Written as DNA, the CDR3 is TGTGCCAGCAGCTTACCGAGCCCGAACACTGAAGCTTTCTTT. Translation: CASSLPSPNTEAFF. This chain uses TRBV11-3 with TRBJ1-1; D is uncertain. This CDR3 has 14 amino acids. The ends were cut back, 2 bases at V and 1 base at J, with 8 bases in the middle. CDR1 SGHNT and CDR2 YENEEA come from the germline V gene.

This sequence joins TRBV18 and TRBJ2-3; 7 bases line up with TRBD1. The CDR3 loop spans 16 amino acids. Germline V gene data show CDR1 as KGHSH and CDR2 as LQKENI. V shed 3 bases, J shed 5 bases, and the junction held 11 bases outside the gene matches. The chain's CDR3 is CASSPGTVSVGDTQYF. CDR3 nucleotides: TGTGCCAGCTCACCCGGGACAGTGTCCGTGGGAGATACGCAGTATTTT.

The rearrangement uses TRBV11-3 and TRBJ2-5; 9 bases fit TRBD1. Germline V gives CDR1 SGHNT, CDR2 YENEEA. Germline trimming cut 2 bases from V and 0 bases from J; bases unmatched to any gene: 7. This CDR3 is built from 17 residues. The CDR3 DNA follows: TGTGCCAGCAGCTTAACGCCCGGGACAGGGTACCAAGAGACCCAGTACTTC. This translates into CASSLTPGTGYQETQYF.

This chain joins TRBV12-2 and TRBJ2-1. TRBV12-2 is recorded as a pseudogene. The CDR3 sequence is 14 residues long. Written as DNA, the CDR3 is TGTGCAAGTCGCTCACCGGAGGGGGAGAATGAGCAGTTCTTC. Translating it yields CASRSPEGENEQFF.

Only a few counts were recorded for this clone. V usage is TRBV11-3 and J usage is TRBJ1-5; D perhaps matches TRBD1 (5 bases). In germline, CDR1 is SGHNT, CDR2 YENEEA. This CDR3 comprises 15 residues. V was clipped by 1 base and J by 3 bases, with 10 bases between them. Here the CDR3 reads CASSLGQGDNQPQHF. The CDR3 DNA follows: TGTGCCAGCAGCTTAGGGCAGGGAGACAATCAGCCCCAGCATTTT.

This chain uses TRBV11-3 with TRBJ2-5; 8 nucleotides agree with TRBD1. The length of the CDR3 is 15 residues. The V and J ends lost 5 bases and 4 bases, in that order; junction bases with no gene match: 9. Germline CDR1 is SGHNT and CDR2 is YENEEA. The CDR3 is CASSLIPGGGETQYF. The CDR3 bases are TGTGCCAGCAGCCTTATCCCAGGGGGCGGAGAGACCCAGTACTTC.

The gene calls are TRBV19 and TRBJ1-1; perhaps TRBD1 as D (5 bases). Germline V gene data show CDR1 as LNHDA and CDR2 as SQIVND (reference sequence). The CDR3 is 15 amino acids. Trimming cost V 0 bases and J 5 bases, with 13 bases left between them. The CDR3 bases are TGTGCCAGTAGTATAGAGGTGACAGCCCGGACTGAAGCTTTCTTT. It encodes CASSIEVTARTEAFF. The variable domain in full, with the rest retrieved from reference TRBV19 and TRBJ1-1, is DGGITQSPKYLFRKEGQNVTLSCEQNLNHDAMYWYRQDPGQGLRLIYYSQIVNDFQKGDIAEGYSVSREKKESFPLTVTSAQKNPTAFYLCASSIEVTARTEAFFGQGTRLTVV.

This clone showed up just a few times. The chain links TRBV5-1 to TRBJ2-1, with 16 bases that match TRBD2. Germline CDR1 and CDR2: SGHRS and YFSETQ. V shed 3 bases and J 6 bases; nucleotides not matched to a gene: 6. The length of the CDR3 is 17 residues. In DNA form, the CDR3 reads TGCGCCAGCAGCTCGGGACTAGCGGGAGGGCGTTTCAATGAGCAGTTCTTC. Residues: CASSSGLAGGRFNEQFF.

The gene calls are TRBV6-4 and TRBJ2-7; TRBD1 might be the D (5 bases). CDR1 MRHNA and CDR2 SNTAGT come from the germline V gene. The CDR3 has 14 amino acids. V was cut by 6 bases and J by 3 bases, with 15 bases left in between. The CDR3 here is CASRPDSTLYEQYF. The DNA of the CDR3 is TGTGCCAGCAGGCCCGACAGCACCCTCTACGAGCAGTACTTC.

A few counts support this clone. The chain joins TRBV19 to TRBJ1-2, with D unclear. Trimming removed 3 bases from V and 0 bases from J, with 11 bases in between. CDR1 and CDR2 (germline): LNHDA, SQIVND (reference sequence). The CDR3 length is 15 residues. CDR3: CASSIPTDPNYGYTF. The CDR3 region has the DNA TGTGCCAGTAGTATCCCCACGGACCCTAACTATGGCTACACCTTC.

CDR3 region: CASKRGRDQPQHF. CDR3 sequence (DNA): TGTGCCAGCAAGAGGGGCAGGGATCAGCCCCAGCATTTT. This chain uses TRBV27 with TRBJ1-5; possibly TRBD1 for D (5 bases). The CDR3 sequence is 13 residues long. Germline V gives CDR1 MNHEY, CDR2 SMNVEV (reference sequence). Trimming stripped 7 bases from V and 5 bases from J, with 12 bases between.

V usage is TRBV18 and J usage is TRBJ1-1; 7 bases fit TRBD1. Unmatched junction bases numbered 6, after V lost 3 bases and J lost 2 bases. This CDR3 spans 15 amino acids. Germline V gene sequence: CDR1 KGHSH, CDR2 LQKENI. CDR3 residues: CASSPTRQGNTEAFF. The CDR3 DNA sequence: TGTGCCAGCTCACCCACCCGACAGGGTAACACTGAAGCTTTCTTT.

As for this clone: In the same sample, other DNA sequences code for this CDR3. V and J are TRBV15 and TRBJ2-3, with TRBD2 as a possible D gene (7 bases). CDR3 length equals 16 residues. The germline V gene has CDR1 LNHNV and CDR2 YYDKDF (reference sequence). V was trimmed by 0 bases and J by 2 bases, leaving 12 bases between them. The CDR3 nucleotides read TGTGCCACCAGCAGAGATAGGGCGGGGGCCACAGATACGCAGTATTTT. Translation: CATSRDRAGATDTQYF. Drawing the rest from reference TRBV15 and TRBJ2-3, the complete variable domain is DAMVIQNPRYQVTQFGKPVTLSCSQTLNHNVMYWYQQKSSQAPKLLFHYYDKDFNNEADTPDNFQSRRPNTSFCFLDIRSPGLGDTAMYLCATSRDRAGATDTQYFGPGTRLTVL.

The rearrangement joins TRBV6-8 to TRBJ2-7; 9 positions match TRBD2. This CDR3 region has 14 residues. The trim removed 10 bases at V and 4 bases at J, leaving 11 bases unmatched. CDR1 is MNHGY and CDR2 is SAAAGT in the germline V gene. This chain's CDR3 is CATLRLAEIYEQYF. CDR3 DNA sequence: TGTGCCACCTTACGACTAGCGGAAATTTACGAGCAGTACTTC.

This clone is a singleton in its sample. The J gene is TRBJ1-5, the V gene TRBV28, with D maybe TRBD1 (5 bases). This CDR3 contains 17 residues. V lost 3 bases and J lost 0, with 15 bases in between. CDR1 MDHEN and CDR2 SYDVKM come from the germline V gene. The CDR3 DNA is TGTGCCAGCAGTTTCGGCTCCGCAGGGTCTAGCAATCAGCCCCAGCATTTT. Its protein product is CASSFGSAGSSNQPQHF.

The chain joins TRBV19 to TRBJ1-4; TRBD1 matches 7 bases. The germline V gene has CDR1 LNHDA and CDR2 SQIVND (reference sequence). V lost 1 base and J lost 7; bases outside the gene matches: 6. CDR3 length equals 15 residues. CDR3 coding DNA: TGTGCCAGTAGTATAGTATCAAGGGGGCTTGAAAAACTGTTTTTT. Its translation is CASSIVSRGLEKLFF.